This T cell receptor beta chain was profiled in a study of shared T cell receptors in the human thymus. In this sample, this clone turned up once. From germline, CDR1 is LGHNT and CDR2 FRNRAP. CDR3 length: 13 amino acids. The trim removed 7 bases at V and 3 bases at J, leaving 5 bases unmatched. The repertoire was sequenced with immunoSEQ multiplex PCR; TCRdb's copy has only in-frame clones and lacks some. The table lists 500,000 to 750,000 clones, roughly 88% of them singletons. These data also featured in a second study, about human thymus T cells.

This receptor was taken from a boy in the first two years of life with a congenital heart defect. Sequenced material: thymocytes. This chain links TRBV12-5 with TRBJ2-5; 7 bases align to TRBD1. CDR3 sequence: CASALDREETQYF. The CDR3 DNA reads TGTGCTAGTGCCCTTGACAGGGAAGAGACCCAGTACTTC.